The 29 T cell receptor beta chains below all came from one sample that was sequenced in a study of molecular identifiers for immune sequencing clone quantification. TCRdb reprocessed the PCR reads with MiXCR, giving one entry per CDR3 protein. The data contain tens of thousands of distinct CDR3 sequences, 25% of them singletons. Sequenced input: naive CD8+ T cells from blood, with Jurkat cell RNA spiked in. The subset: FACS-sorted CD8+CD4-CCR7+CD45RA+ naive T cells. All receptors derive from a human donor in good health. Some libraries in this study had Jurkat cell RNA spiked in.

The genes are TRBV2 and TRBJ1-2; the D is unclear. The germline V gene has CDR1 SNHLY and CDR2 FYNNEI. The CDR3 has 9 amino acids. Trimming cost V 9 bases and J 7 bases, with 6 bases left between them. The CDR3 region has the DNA TGTGCCAGACTCCCTGGCTACACCTTC. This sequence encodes CARLPGYTF.

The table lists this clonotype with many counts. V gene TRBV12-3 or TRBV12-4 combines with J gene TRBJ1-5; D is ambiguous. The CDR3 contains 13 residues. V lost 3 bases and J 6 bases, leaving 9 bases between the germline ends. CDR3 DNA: TGTGCCAGCAGTTTTCGGGCGGGTCAGCCCCAGCATTTT. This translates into CASSFRAGQPQHF.

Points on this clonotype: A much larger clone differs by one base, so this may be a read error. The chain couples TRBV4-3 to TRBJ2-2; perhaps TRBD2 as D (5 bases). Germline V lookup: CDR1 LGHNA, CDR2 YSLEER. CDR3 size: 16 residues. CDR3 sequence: CVSSQPVFGVTGELFF. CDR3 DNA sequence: TGCGTCAGCAGCCAGCCCGTCTTCGGGGTCACCGGGGAGCTGTTTTTT.

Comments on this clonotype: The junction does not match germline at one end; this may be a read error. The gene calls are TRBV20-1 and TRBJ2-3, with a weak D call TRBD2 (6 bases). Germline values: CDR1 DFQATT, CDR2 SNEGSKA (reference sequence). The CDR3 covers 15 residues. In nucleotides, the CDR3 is TGCAGTGCTAGAGATCCGTTTTGGGGGGAGGATACGCAGTGTTTT. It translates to CSARDPFWGEDTQCF.

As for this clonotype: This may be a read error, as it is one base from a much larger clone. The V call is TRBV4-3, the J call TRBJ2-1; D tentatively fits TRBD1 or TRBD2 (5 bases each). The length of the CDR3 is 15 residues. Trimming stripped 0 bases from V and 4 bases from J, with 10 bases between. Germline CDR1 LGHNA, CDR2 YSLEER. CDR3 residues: CASSQDLGEYNEQFF. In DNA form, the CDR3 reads TGCGCCAGCAGCCAAGATCTGGGGGAGTACAATGAGCAGTTCTTC.

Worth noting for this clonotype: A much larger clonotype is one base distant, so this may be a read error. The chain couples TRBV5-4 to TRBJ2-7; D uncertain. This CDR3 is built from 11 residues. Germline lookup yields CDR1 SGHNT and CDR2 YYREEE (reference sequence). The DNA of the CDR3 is TGTGCCAGCAGCTTGGGCCACGAGCAGTGCTTC. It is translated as CASSLGHEQCF.

The CDR3 loop is CASSYSDGTSDDTQYF. The CDR3 DNA reads TGTGCCAGCAGTTACTCCGACGGGACTAGCGATGATACGCAGTATTTT. The chain joins TRBV6-2 or TRBV6-3 to TRBJ2-3, with 10 positions matching TRBD2. Unmatched junction bases numbered 6, after V lost 0 bases and J lost 6 bases. CDR1 is MNHEY, CDR2 SVGEGT, per germline. CDR3 length equals 16 residues.

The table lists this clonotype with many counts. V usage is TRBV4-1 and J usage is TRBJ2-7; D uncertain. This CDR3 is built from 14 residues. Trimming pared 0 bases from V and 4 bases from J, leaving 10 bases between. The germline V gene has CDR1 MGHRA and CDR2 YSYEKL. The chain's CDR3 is CASSQESVIYEQYF. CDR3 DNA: TGCGCCAGCAGCCAAGAGTCCGTAATTTACGAGCAGTACTTC.

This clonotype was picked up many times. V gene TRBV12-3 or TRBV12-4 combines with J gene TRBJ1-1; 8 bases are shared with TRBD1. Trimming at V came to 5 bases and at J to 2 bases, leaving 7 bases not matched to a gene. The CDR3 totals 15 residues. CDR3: CASSQPTGANTEAFF. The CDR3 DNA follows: TGTGCCAGCAGTCAACCGACAGGGGCAAACACTGAAGCTTTCTTT.

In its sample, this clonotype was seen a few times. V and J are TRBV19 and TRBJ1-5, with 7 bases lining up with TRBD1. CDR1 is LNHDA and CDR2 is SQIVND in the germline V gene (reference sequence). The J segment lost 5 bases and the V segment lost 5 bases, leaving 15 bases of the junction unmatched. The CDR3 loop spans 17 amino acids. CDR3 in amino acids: CASSHGTALAAYQPQHF. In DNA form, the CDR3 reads TGTGCCAGTAGTCATGGGACAGCCTTAGCAGCATATCAGCCCCAGCATTTT.

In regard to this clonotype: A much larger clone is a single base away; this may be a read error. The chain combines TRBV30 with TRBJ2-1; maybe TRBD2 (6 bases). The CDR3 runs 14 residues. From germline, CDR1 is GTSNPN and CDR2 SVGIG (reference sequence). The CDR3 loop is CAGSGLLTYNEQFF. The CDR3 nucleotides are TGTGCCGGGAGTGGACTACTTACCTACAATGAGCAGTTCTTC.

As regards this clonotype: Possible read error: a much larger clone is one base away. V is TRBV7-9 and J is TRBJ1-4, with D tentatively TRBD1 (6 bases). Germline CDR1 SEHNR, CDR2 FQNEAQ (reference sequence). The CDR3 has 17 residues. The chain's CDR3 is CASSPLRGLKTNEKPFF. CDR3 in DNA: TGTGCCAGCAGCCCGCTGCGGGGGCTGAAGACTAATGAAAAACCGTTTTTT.

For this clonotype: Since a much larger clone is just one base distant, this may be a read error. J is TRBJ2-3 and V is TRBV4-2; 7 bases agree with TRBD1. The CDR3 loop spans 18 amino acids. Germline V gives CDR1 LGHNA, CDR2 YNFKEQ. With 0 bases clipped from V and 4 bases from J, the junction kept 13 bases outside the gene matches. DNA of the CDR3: TGTGCCAGCAGCCAAGAGCGACAGGGCGTGCTGGTACCAGATACGCAGTATTTT. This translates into CASSQERQGVLVPDTQYF.

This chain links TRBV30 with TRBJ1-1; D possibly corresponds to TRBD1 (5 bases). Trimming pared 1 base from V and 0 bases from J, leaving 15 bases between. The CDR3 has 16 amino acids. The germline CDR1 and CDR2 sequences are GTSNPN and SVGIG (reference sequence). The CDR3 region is CAWSDAPGLLNTEAFF. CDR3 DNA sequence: TGTGCCTGGAGTGACGCACCGGGACTGCTGAACACTGAAGCTTTCTTT.

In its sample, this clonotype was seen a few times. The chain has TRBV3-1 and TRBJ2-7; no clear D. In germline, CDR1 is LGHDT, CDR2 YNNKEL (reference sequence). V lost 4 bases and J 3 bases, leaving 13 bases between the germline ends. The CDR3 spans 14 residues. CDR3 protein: CASSPGVRNYEQYF. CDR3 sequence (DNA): TGTGCCAGCAGCCCTGGGGTCAGGAACTACGAGCAGTACTTC.

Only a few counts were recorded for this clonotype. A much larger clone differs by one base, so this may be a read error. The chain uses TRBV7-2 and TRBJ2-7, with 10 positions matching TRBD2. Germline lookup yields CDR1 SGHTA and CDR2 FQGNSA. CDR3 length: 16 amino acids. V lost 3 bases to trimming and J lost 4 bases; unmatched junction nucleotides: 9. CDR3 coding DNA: TGTGCCAGCAGCTTTAAAAGCGGGGGGGGTCGGTACGAGCAGTACTTC. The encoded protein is CASSFKSGGGRYEQYF.

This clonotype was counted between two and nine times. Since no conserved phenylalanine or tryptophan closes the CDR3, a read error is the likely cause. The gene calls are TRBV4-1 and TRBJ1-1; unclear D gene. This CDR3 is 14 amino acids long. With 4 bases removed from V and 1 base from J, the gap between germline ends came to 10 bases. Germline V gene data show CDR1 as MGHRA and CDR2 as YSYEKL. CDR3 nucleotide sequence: TGCGCCAGCAGCCCGCCCACTTGGAACACTGAAGCTTTCTCT. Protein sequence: CASSPPTWNTEAFS.

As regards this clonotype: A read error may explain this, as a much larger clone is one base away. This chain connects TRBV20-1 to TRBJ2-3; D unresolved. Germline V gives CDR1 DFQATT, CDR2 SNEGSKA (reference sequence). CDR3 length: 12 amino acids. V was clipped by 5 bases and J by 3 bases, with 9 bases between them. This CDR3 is CSASALTDTQYF. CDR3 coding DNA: TGCAGTGCTTCCGCTCTGACAGATACGCAGTATTTT.

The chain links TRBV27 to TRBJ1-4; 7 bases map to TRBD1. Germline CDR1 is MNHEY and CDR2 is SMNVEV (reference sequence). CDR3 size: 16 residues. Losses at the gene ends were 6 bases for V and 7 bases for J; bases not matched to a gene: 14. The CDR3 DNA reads TGTGCCAGCAGCCGACTCGGGACAGATTACGGTGAAAAACTGTTTTTT. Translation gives CASSRLGTDYGEKLFF.

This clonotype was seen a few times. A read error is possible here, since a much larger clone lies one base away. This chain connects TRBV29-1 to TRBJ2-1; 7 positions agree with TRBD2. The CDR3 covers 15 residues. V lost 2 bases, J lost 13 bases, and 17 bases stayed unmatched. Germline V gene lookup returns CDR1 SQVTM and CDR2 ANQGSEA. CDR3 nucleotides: TGCAGCGTTGAACGGATAGCGGGCCACCGGGGAGCTCAGTTCTTC. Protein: CSVERIAGHRGAQFF.

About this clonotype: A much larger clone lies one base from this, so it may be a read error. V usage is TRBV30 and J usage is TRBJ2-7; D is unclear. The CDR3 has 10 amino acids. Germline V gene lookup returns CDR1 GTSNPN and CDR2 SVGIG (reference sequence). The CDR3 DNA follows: TGTGCCTGGAGTGTTACTGAGCAGCACTTC. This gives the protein CAWSVTEQHF.

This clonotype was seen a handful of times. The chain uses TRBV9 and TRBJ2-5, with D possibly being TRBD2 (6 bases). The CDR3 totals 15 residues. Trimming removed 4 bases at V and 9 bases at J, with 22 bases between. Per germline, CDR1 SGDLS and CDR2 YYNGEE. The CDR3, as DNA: TGTGCCAGCAGCCCACTTGGTTCGGGAGTGGAGGCCCAGTACTTC. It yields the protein CASSPLGSGVEAQYF.

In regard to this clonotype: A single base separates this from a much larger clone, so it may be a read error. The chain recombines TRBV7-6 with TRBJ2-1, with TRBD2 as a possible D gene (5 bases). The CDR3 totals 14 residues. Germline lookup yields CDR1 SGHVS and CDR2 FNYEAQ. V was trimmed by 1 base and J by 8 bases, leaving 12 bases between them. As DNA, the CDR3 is TGTGCCAGCAGCTTAGGTCGGGGAATCGATGAGCAGTTCTTC. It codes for CASSLGRGIDEQFF.

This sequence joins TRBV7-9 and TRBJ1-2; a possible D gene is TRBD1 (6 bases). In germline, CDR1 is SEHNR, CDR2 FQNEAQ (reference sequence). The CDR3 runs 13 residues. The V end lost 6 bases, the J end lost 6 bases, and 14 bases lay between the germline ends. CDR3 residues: CASSFTRGDGYTF. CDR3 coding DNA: TGTGCCAGCAGTTTTACCAGGGGCGATGGCTACACCTTC.

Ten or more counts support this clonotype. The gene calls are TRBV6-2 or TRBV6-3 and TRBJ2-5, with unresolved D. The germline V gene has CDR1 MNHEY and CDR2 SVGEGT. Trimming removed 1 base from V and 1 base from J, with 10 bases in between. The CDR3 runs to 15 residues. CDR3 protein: CASSYLTVSQETQYF. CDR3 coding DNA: TGTGCCAGCAGTTACTTAACAGTGAGCCAAGAGACCCAGTACTTC.

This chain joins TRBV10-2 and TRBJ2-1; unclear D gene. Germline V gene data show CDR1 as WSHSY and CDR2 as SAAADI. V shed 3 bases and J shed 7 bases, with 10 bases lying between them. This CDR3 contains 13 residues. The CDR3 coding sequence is TGCGCCAGCAGTGAAAGTATAGGGAATGAGCAGTTCTTC. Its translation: CASSESIGNEQFF.

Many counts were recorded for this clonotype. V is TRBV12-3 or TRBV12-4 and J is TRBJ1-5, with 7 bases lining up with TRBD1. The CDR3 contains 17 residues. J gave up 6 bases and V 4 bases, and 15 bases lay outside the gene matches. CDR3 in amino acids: CASSSDREGASGQPQHF. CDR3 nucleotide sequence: TGTGCCAGCAGTTCCGATAGGGAGGGGGCATCGGGTCAGCCCCAGCATTTT.

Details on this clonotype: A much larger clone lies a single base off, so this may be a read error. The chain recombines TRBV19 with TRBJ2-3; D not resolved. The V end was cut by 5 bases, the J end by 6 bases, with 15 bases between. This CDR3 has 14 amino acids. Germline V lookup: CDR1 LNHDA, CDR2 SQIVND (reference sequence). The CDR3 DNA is TGTGCCAGTAGTGACGGGTCTCTGCCGGATACGCAGTATTTT. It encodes CASSDGSLPDTQYF.

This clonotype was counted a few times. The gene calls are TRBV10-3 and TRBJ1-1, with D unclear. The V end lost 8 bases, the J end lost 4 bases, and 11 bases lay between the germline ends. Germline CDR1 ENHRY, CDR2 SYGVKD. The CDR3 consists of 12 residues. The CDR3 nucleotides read TGTGCCATCCAGACAATTCCCACTGAAGCTTTCTTT. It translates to CAIQTIPTEAFF.